Presented here are 23 T cell receptor beta chains from one specimen sequenced in a study of cytomegalovirus exposure and HLA in healthy donors. Amplification used 60 Vbeta primers and 13 Jbeta primers. Sequencing used immunoSEQ multiplex PCR; TCRdb keeps in-frame clones, though not all of them. This table has about 160,000 clones, almost 85% appearing once. The sample comprised PBMCs. Receptors were obtained from a man younger than 45 in good health and CMV-seronegative.

This chain connects TRBV27 to TRBJ2-2, with 13 bases aligning to TRBD2. The CDR3 spans 17 residues. Germline trimming cut 2 bases from V and 5 bases from J; bases unmatched to any gene: 5. Germline lookup yields CDR1 MNHEY and CDR2 SMNVEV (reference sequence). The CDR3 DNA sequence: TGTGCCAGCAGTTTAGGACTAGCGGGAGTAGGGACCGGGGAGCTGTTTTTT. Protein sequence: CASSLGLAGVGTGELFF.

The chain joins TRBV5-6 to TRBJ1-5; 9 bases align to TRBD1. The CDR3 length is 16 residues. V shed 1 base and J 4 bases; nucleotides not matched to a gene: 6. CDR1 SGHDT and CDR2 YYEEEE come from the germline V gene. CDR3 amino acids: CASSLRVGQGNQPQHF. CDR3 sequence (DNA): TGTGCCAGCAGCTTGAGGGTTGGACAGGGGAATCAGCCCCAGCATTTT.

For the CDR3, the DNA is TGTGCCAGCAGTGAAATGGCTAGCGGGCTATACAATGAGCAGTTCTTC. It specifies CASSEMASGLYNEQFF. The V gene is TRBV2, the J gene TRBJ2-1; 8 positions match TRBD2. The germline V gene encodes CDR1 SNHLY and CDR2 FYNNEI. V trimming: 2 bases; J trimming: 4 bases; junction bases outside the gene matches: 7. The length of the CDR3 is 16 residues. The full variable domain, with the rest looked up from reference TRBV2 and TRBJ2-1, is EPEVTQTPSHQVTQMGQEVILRCVPISNHLYFYWYRQILGQKVEFLVSFYNNEISEKSEIFDDQFSVERPDGSNFTLKIRSTKLEDSAMYFCASSEMASGLYNEQFFGPGTRLTVL.

The chain joins TRBV5-1 to TRBJ2-5; TRBD1 matches 7 bases. Germline V CDR1 and CDR2: SGHRS, YFSETQ. V shed 2 bases and J 4 bases; nucleotides not matched to a gene: 11. The CDR3 contains 16 residues. The CDR3 region has the DNA TGCGCCAGCAGCTTTGGCCCGACAGGGATGCGAGAGACCCAGTACTTC. Protein sequence: CASSFGPTGMRETQYF.

This clone was seen only a few times. J is TRBJ1-1 and V is TRBV19; TRBD1 might be the D (6 bases). Trimming removed 6 bases from V and 11 bases from J, with 22 bases in between. Germline V gene sequence: CDR1 LNHDA, CDR2 SQIVND (reference sequence). The CDR3 sequence is 14 residues long. The CDR3 bases are TGTGCCAGTAGGCCTCAGACAGGACGGGCCCCGGCTTTCTTT. This gives the protein CASRPQTGRAPAFF.

This clone occurred once. The genes are TRBV13 and TRBJ2-1, with D hard to call. The CDR3 extends over 13 amino acids. Germline V gene data show CDR1 as PRHDT and CDR2 as FYEKMQ (reference sequence). The V end lost 4 bases, the J end lost 5 bases, and 9 bases lay between the germline ends. This chain's CDR3 is CASSSSFDNEQFF. The DNA for the CDR3 is TGTGCCAGCAGCTCGTCTTTTGACAATGAGCAGTTCTTC.

This chain uses TRBV13 with TRBJ2-5; tentatively, D is TRBD2 (5 bases). CDR1 is PRHDT, CDR2 FYEKMQ, per germline (reference sequence). Trimming removed 5 bases from V and 5 bases from J, with 21 bases in between. This CDR3 is built from 16 residues. CDR3 sequence: CASSPRFRLAVETQYF. In nucleotides, the CDR3 is TGTGCCAGCAGCCCTAGGTTTCGGCTAGCCGTGGAGACCCAGTACTTC. Using reference TRBV13 and TRBJ2-5 for the parts outside the CDR3, the full variable domain is AAGVIQSPRHLIKEKRETATLKCYPIPRHDTVYWYQQGPGQDPQFLISFYEKMQSDKGSIPDRFSAQQFSDYHSELNMSSLELGDSALYFCASSPRFRLAVETQYFGPGTRLLVL.

The chain employs TRBV6-1 and TRBJ2-3; 11 bases map to TRBD2. The length of the CDR3 is 18 residues. The V gene end was trimmed by 2 bases and the J gene end by 3 bases; junction bases not matched to a gene: 10. The germline CDR1 and CDR2 sequences are MNHNS and SASEGT. CDR3 residues: CASSEFSGGVTQTDTQYF. The CDR3 nucleotides read TGTGCCAGCAGTGAATTTAGCGGGGGGGTAACCCAAACAGATACGCAGTATTTT.

J is TRBJ1-2 and V is TRBV27; tentative D call: TRBD1 (6 bases). Germline V CDR1 and CDR2: MNHEY, SMNVEV (reference sequence). Trimming cost V 6 bases and J 6 bases, with 20 bases left between them. This CDR3 has 15 residues. The CDR3 spells CASRQTPGERNGYTF. The CDR3 nucleotides read TGTGCCAGCAGACAAACCCCAGGGGAACGAAATGGCTACACCTTC.

This clone occurred a few times. V and J are TRBV20-1 and TRBJ2-1, with D unresolved. This CDR3 region has 11 residues. Per germline, CDR1 DFQATT and CDR2 SNEGSKA (reference sequence). Trimming took 4 bases from V and 10 from J, leaving 11 bases between them. CDR3 in amino acids: CSANSRGEQFF. The CDR3 DNA reads TGCAGTGCTAATAGCAGAGGCGAGCAGTTCTTC.

Written as DNA, the CDR3 is TGTGCCAGCAGCTTAACTCAGGGGGGCATCCCCAAGGCGCAGTATTTT. Residues: CASSLTQGGIPKAQYF. This chain connects TRBV7-3 to TRBJ2-3, with D possibly TRBD1 on 7 matching bases. The V gene lost 0 bases and the J gene lost 10 bases, with 20 bases spanning the gap. Germline CDR1 SGHTA, CDR2 FQGTGA. The CDR3 totals 16 residues.

The chain has TRBV5-1 and TRBJ2-7, with TRBD1 identical over 7 bases. The V gene's germline CDR1 is SGHRS and CDR2 YFSETQ. This CDR3 region has 14 residues. With 0 bases clipped from V and 3 bases from J, the junction kept 3 bases outside the gene matches. Here the CDR3 DNA reads TGCGCCAGCAGCTTGGGGGACAGCATCTACGAGCAGTACTTC. Its protein is CASSLGDSIYEQYF.

The chain employs TRBV27 and TRBJ2-1; 9 bases are shared with TRBD1. V lost 4 bases to trimming and J lost 5 bases; unmatched junction nucleotides: 3. Germline V gives CDR1 MNHEY, CDR2 SMNVEV (reference sequence). The CDR3 covers 14 residues. CDR3 sequence reads: CASSWDRANNEQFF. CDR3 nucleotides: TGTGCCAGCAGTTGGGACAGGGCAAACAATGAGCAGTTCTTC.

The chain carries TRBV5-1 and TRBJ2-1; D is undetermined. The CDR3 contains 16 residues. The germline V gene has CDR1 SGHRS and CDR2 YFSETQ. V was clipped by 0 bases and J by 2 bases, with 12 bases between them. The CDR3 bases are TGCGCCAGCAGCTTGGATGGGCGTCAGACCTACAATGAGCAGTTCTTC. Amino acid sequence: CASSLDGRQTYNEQFF.

V usage is TRBV4-1 and J usage is TRBJ1-6, with 7 bases fitting TRBD1. The CDR3 spans 18 residues. The V gene's germline CDR1 is MGHRA and CDR2 YSYEKL. The ends lost 2 bases at V and 1 base at J; junction bases unmatched: 8. Here the CDR3 reads CASSQSGRQGSYNSPLHF. The CDR3 coding sequence is TGCGCCAGCAGCCAATCGGGTAGACAGGGATCCTATAATTCACCCCTCCACTTT.

V is TRBV6-5 and J is TRBJ2-5; D is possibly TRBD1 (5 bases). CDR3 length: 14 residues. Trimming removed 5 bases from V and 2 bases from J, with 12 bases in between. CDR1 MNHEY and CDR2 SVGAGI come from the germline V gene. The CDR3 bases are TGTGCCAGCAGTCTCGACAGAATACAAGAGACCCAGTACTTC. Translation: CASSLDRIQETQYF.

The rearrangement uses TRBV11-3 and TRBJ2-7; 7 bases align to TRBD2. This CDR3 is 16 amino acids long. Germline V CDR1 and CDR2: SGHNT, YENEEA. V lost 1 base and J lost 2; bases outside the gene matches: 8. In DNA form, the CDR3 reads TGTGCCAGCAGCTTAGCCGTCGCTAGCGGTACCTACGAGCAGTACTTC. It yields the protein CASSLAVASGTYEQYF.

The chain links TRBV7-8 to TRBJ2-7; 10 bases are a match to TRBD2. Germline V CDR1 and CDR2: SGHVS, FQNEAQ. This CDR3 spans 16 amino acids. Trimming removed 1 base from V and 4 bases from J; junction bases left unmatched: 7. For the CDR3, the DNA is TGTGCCAGCAGCTTAGAAAGCGGGGGGGGTTCGTACGAGCAGTACTTC. This codes for CASSLESGGGSYEQYF.

This clone was counted a single time. V usage is TRBV10-1 and J usage is TRBJ2-7, with D hard to call. The V gene's germline CDR1 is WNHNN and CDR2 SYGVQD (reference sequence). The CDR3 consists of 12 residues. Deletions cut 3 bases from V and 10 bases from J, with 13 bases between. CDR3 loop: CASSESQWLQYF. As DNA, the CDR3 is TGCGCCAGCAGTGAATCGCAATGGCTTCAGTACTTC.

The V and J genes are TRBV28 and TRBJ2-7, with 7 bases lining up with TRBD2. This CDR3 comprises 17 residues. Per the germline V gene, CDR1 is MDHEN and CDR2 is SYDVKM. V dropped 3 bases and J dropped 4; count of bases not matched to a gene: 15. CDR3 nucleotides: TGTGCCAGCAGTTTGATGGGGGAGGGGACGTTTGGGTACGAGCAGTACTTC. Its translation is CASSLMGEGTFGYEQYF.

Here the CDR3 reads CASRPDGGQGKWGYTF. The CDR3 nucleotides are TGTGCCAGCAGGCCTGACGGCGGACAGGGGAAATGGGGCTACACCTTC. The rearrangement links TRBV2 to TRBJ1-2; 9 bases are shared with TRBD1. The germline CDR1 and CDR2 sequences are SNHLY and FYNNEI. The CDR3 extends over 16 amino acids. Germline trimming cut 6 bases from V and 8 bases from J; bases unmatched to any gene: 16.

This clone was detected a few times. The chain employs TRBV6-1 and TRBJ2-1; 12 bases map to TRBD2. J gave up 8 bases and V 0 bases, and 8 bases lay outside the gene matches. Germline V gene sequence: CDR1 MNHNS, CDR2 SASEGT. The CDR3 spans 17 residues. CDR3 sequence (DNA): TGTGCCAGCAGTGAAGCCGGACTAGCGGGACGTAGGGATGAGCAGTTCTTC. Its protein is CASSEAGLAGRRDEQFF.

The J gene is TRBJ2-2, the V gene TRBV11-2; D is unclear. V shed 2 bases and J shed 4 bases, with 14 bases lying between them. Germline V gene data show CDR1 as SGHAT and CDR2 as FQNNGV. The CDR3 spans 16 residues. The CDR3 is CASSLRHRVSTGELFF. The CDR3 DNA is TGTGCCAGCAGCTTACGGCACCGGGTTTCCACCGGGGAGCTGTTTTTT.